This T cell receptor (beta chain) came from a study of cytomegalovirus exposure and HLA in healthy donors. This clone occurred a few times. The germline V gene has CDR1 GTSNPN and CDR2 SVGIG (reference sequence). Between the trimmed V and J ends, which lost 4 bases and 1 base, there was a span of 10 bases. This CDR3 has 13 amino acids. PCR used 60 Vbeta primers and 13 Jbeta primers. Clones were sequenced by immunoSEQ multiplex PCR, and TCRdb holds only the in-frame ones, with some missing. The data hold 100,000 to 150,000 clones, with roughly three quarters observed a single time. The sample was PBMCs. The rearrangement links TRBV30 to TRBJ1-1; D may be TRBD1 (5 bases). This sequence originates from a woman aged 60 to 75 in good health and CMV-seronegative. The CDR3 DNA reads TGTGCCTGGATGGCAGGGTGGAACACTGAAGCTTTCTTT. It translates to CAWMAGWNTEAFF.